This T cell receptor (beta chain) was observed in a study of cytomegalovirus exposure and HLA in healthy donors. V dropped 7 bases and J dropped 3 bases, with 12 bases sitting between them. The CDR3 consists of 13 residues. The V gene's germline CDR1 is SEHNR and CDR2 FQNEAQ (reference sequence). This PCR relied on a set of 60 Vbeta primers and 13 Jbeta primers. Profiled with immunoSEQ multiplex PCR; TCRdb holds only in-frame clones, not every one. The profile shows roughly 130,000 clones, 70% to 85% of them singletons. The chain carries TRBV7-9 and TRBJ1-1; D not certain. Sequencing was performed on PBMCs. The source of this sequence is a boy aged 10-17 years in good health and CMV-seronegative. The CDR3 sequence: CASIWLQHTEAFF. The DNA for the CDR3 is TGTGCCAGCATTTGGCTGCAACACACTGAAGCTTTCTTT.